The next 23 T cell receptor beta chains were all read from a single sample in a study of CXCR3-negative and CXCR3-positive naive CD8 T cells. 5' RACE with UMI labels generated the TRB cDNA libraries. TCRdb re-analyzed the 5' RACE reads; it lists each CDR3 protein once, without DNA. This sample lists 55,000 to 70,000 distinct CDR3 sequences; its ten largest clones have less than 25%. Sequencing used memory CD8+ T cells from blood. Receptor source: a human donor in good health. Some clones in this sample may be carry-over from other donors' samples.

V and J are TRBV27 and TRBJ2-5; with no DNA, the TCRdb D assignment of TRBD1 cannot be verified. The germline CDR1 and CDR2 sequences are MNHEY and SMNVEV (reference sequence). The CDR3 consists of 14 residues. CDR3 protein: CASRPDRGSETQYF.

The chain has TRBV7-6 and TRBJ1-1. There are 12 residues in the CDR3. The germline CDR1 and CDR2 sequences are SGHVS and FNYEAQ. This CDR3 is CASSPGGIEAFF.

The J gene is TRBJ2-7, the V gene TRBV7-2; TCRdb names TRBD2, which stays unverified in the absence of DNA. CDR1 and CDR2 (germline): SGHTA, FQGNSA. CDR3 length equals 17 residues. The CDR3 spells CASSPLADRDFSYEQYF.

This chain links TRBV7-8 with TRBJ1-2; TCRdb reports TRBD1, a call that lacks DNA to check it against. The CDR3 length is 15 residues. Germline assignment: CDR1 SGHVS and CDR2 FQNEAQ. The CDR3 protein is CASSHDRAGVYGYTF.

V is TRBV6-5 and J is TRBJ1-1. In germline, CDR1 is MNHEY, CDR2 SVGAGI. This CDR3 spans 11 amino acids. The CDR3 spells CASTYGPEAFF.

The chain recombines TRBV7-3 with TRBJ2-1; TCRdb selects TRBD2, and the lack of DNA leaves this call unchecked. The germline V gene encodes CDR1 SGHTA and CDR2 FQGTGA. The CDR3 length is 15 residues. CDR3 amino acids: CASSPAGGGINEQFF.

The chain has TRBV28 and TRBJ2-2; TCRdb selects TRBD1, and the lack of DNA leaves this call unchecked. CDR1 is MDHEN, CDR2 SYDVKM, per germline. The CDR3 totals 15 residues. CDR3 in amino acids: CASSLAGGVTGELFF.

The chain employs TRBV29-1 and TRBJ2-3. Germline lookup yields CDR1 SQVTM and CDR2 ANQGSEA. CDR3 length equals 12 residues. CDR3 region: CSVDTTTDTQYF.

The rearrangement joins TRBV20-1 to TRBJ2-7; checking the TCRdb D call of TRBD1 is not possible without DNA. The germline gives CDR1 DFQATT, CDR2 SNEGSKA (reference sequence). The CDR3 is 13 residues long. The CDR3 sequence is CSARDRANYEQYF.

The rearrangement links TRBV5-1 to TRBJ2-7; lacking DNA, the TRBD1 call made by TCRdb goes unchecked. Germline V gene data show CDR1 as SGHRS and CDR2 as YFSETQ. CDR3 length: 12 residues. The CDR3 here is CASSPQGTEQYF.

This chain connects TRBV11-3 to TRBJ2-2; checking the TCRdb D call of TRBD1 is not possible without DNA. Per the germline V gene, CDR1 is SGHNT and CDR2 is YENEEA. This CDR3 comprises 15 residues. CDR3 region: CASSVGGENTGELFF.

This chain uses TRBV20-1 with TRBJ2-7; there is no DNA to check the TCRdb D call of TRBD2. This CDR3 region has 16 residues. The germline V gene has CDR1 DFQATT and CDR2 SNEGSKA (reference sequence). CDR3 residues: CSARDLRSSGAYEQYF.

This rearrangement joins TRBV7-3 to TRBJ1-4; TCRdb indicates TRBD1, and absent DNA this call remains unverified. This CDR3 has 16 residues. Germline V gives CDR1 SGHTA, CDR2 FQGTGA. CDR3 amino acids: CASSLSTGGTNEKLFF.

The rearrangement uses TRBV4-3 and TRBJ2-7. This CDR3 is 13 amino acids long. Germline lookup yields CDR1 LGHNA and CDR2 YSLEER. CDR3 protein: CASSQAQGREQYF.

This chain joins TRBV9 and TRBJ2-1. Looked up from germline, CDR1 is SGDLS and CDR2 is YYNGEE. This CDR3 spans 13 amino acids. CDR3 region: CASSGINLNEQFF.

V is TRBV2 and J is TRBJ2-3. The germline CDR1 and CDR2 sequences are SNHLY and FYNNEI. This CDR3 has 15 residues. The chain's CDR3 is CASFDRLDSTDTQYF.

This chain uses TRBV7-6 with TRBJ2-1. This CDR3 contains 14 residues. The V gene's germline CDR1 is SGHVS and CDR2 FNYEAQ. The CDR3: CASSPLPSYNEQFF.

This rearrangement joins TRBV28 to TRBJ2-7. Germline V gene data show CDR1 as MDHEN and CDR2 as SYDVKM. The CDR3 loop spans 13 amino acids. This CDR3 is CASVGVISYEQYF.

The chain has TRBV28 and TRBJ1-3; TCRdb reports TRBD1, a call that lacks DNA to check it against. CDR3 length: 16 amino acids. CDR1 and CDR2 from the germline V gene are MDHEN and SYDVKM. The CDR3 spells CASSPWGIHSGNTIYF.

The chain recombines TRBV28 with TRBJ2-5; TCRdb's D call of TRBD2 is untestable without DNA. The germline CDR1 and CDR2 sequences are MDHEN and SYDVKM. CDR3 size: 16 residues. CDR3 region: CASSFNPAGTLETQYF. The full variable domain, rest sourced from reference TRBV28 and TRBJ2-5, is DVKVTQSSRYLVKRTGEKVFLECVQDMDHENMFWYRQDPGLGLRLIYFSYDVKMKEKGDIPEGYSVSREKKERFSLILESASTNQTSMYLCASSFNPAGTLETQYFGPGTRLLVL.

The J gene is TRBJ2-7, the V gene TRBV12-3 or TRBV12-4. The CDR3 loop spans 13 amino acids. The CDR3 loop is CASSFDGGSEQYF.

The chain uses TRBV29-1 and TRBJ2-7; TCRdb's D call of TRBD1 is untestable without DNA. The CDR3 contains 13 residues. Germline V gene sequence: CDR1 SQVTM, CDR2 ANQGSEA. CDR3 sequence: CSASGGEFYEQYF.

The chain has TRBV28 and TRBJ1-5. The CDR3 length is 14 residues. Germline values: CDR1 MDHEN, CDR2 SYDVKM. The CDR3 is CASSSPEGLQPQHF.